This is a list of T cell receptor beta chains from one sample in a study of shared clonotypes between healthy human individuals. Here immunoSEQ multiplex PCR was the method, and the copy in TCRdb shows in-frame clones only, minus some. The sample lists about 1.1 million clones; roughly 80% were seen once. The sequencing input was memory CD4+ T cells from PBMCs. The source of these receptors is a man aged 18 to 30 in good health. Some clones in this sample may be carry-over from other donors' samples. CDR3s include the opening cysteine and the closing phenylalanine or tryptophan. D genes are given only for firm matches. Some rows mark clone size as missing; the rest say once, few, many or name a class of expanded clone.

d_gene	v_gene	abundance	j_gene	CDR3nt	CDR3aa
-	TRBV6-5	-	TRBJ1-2	TGTGCCACCTCCCCTAGGGGCTGGGGCTACACCTTC	CATSPRGWGYTF
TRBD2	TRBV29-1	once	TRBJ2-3	TGCAGCGTTGTGGGGGGGCTAGCGGGAACTAGCACAGATACGCAGTATTTT	CSVVGGLAGTSTDTQYF
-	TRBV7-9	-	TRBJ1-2	TGTGCCAGCAGCTTGCGAGTCGGAAACTATGGCTACACCTTC	CASSLRVGNYGYTF
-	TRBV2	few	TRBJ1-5	TGTGCCAGCAGTGACTGGGGGGGATTGAGCAATCAGCCCCAGCATTTT	CASSDWGGLSNQPQHF
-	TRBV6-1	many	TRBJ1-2	TGTGCCAGCAGTGAAGCAGGTGAAGGGGAGGCTGGCTACACCTTC	CASSEAGEGEAGYTF
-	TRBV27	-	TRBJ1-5	TGTGCCAGCAGCTATCGGGGGAGGCCTAGGGCCAATCAGCCCCAGCATTTT	CASSYRGRPRANQPQHF
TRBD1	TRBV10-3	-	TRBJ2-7	TGTGCCATCGTTTCTGGGACAGGGGCTGGGCGCGAGCAGTACTTC	CAIVSGTGAGREQYF
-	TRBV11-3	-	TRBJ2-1	TGTGCCAGCAGCTTAGGAGCGACGATCTCCTACAATGAGCAGTTCTTC	CASSLGATISYNEQFF
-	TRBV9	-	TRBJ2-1	TGTGCCAGCAGCGTAGGGTGGGGGACCGGCTACAATGAGCAGTTCTTC	CASSVGWGTGYNEQFF
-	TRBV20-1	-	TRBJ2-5	TGCAGTGGGGGTCTTCAAGAGACCCAGTACTTC	CSGGLQETQYF
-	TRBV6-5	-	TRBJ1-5	TGTGCCAGCGGGCCGAATCAGCCCCAGCATTTT	CASGPNQPQHF
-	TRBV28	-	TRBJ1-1	TGTGCCAGCAGTCCGAACAGGCGAATGAACACTGAAGCTTTCTTT	CASSPNRRMNTEAFF
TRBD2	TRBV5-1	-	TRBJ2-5	TGCGCCAGCAGCTTTGCCCCCGCTAGCGGACAAGAGACCCAGTACTTC	CASSFAPASGQETQYF
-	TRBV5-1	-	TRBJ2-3	TGCGCCAGCAGAGACAGGCAGCCGAGGACAGATACGCAGTATTTT	CASRDRQPRTDTQYF
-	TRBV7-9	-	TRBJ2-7	TGTGCCAGCAGCGAGCAACAGGGAGAATCCTACGAGCAGTACTTC	CASSEQQGESYEQYF
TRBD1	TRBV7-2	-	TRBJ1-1	TGTGCCAGCAGCTTAATCAGGGGGCACACTGAAGCTTTCTTT	CASSLIRGHTEAFF
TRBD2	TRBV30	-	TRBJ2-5	TGTGCCTGGAGTCTAGCGGGAGAGACGGAGACCCAGTACTTC	CAWSLAGETETQYF
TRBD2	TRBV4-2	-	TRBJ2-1	TGTGCCAGCAGCCAAACGAGACTAGCGGAGTGGGGCTACAATGAGCAGTTCTTC	CASSQTRLAEWGYNEQFF
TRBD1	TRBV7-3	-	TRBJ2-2	TGTGCCAGCAGCTTAACAGGGGGCCTCACCGGGGAGCTGTTTTTT	CASSLTGGLTGELFF
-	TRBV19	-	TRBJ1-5	TGTGCCACATCGTTCCTTGACCCTAGCAATCAGCCCCAGCATTTT	CATSFLDPSNQPQHF
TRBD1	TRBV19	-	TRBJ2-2	TGTGCCAGTAGTATTGGTGCAGGACAGGTGTCCGGGGAGCTGTTTTTT	CASSIGAGQVSGELFF
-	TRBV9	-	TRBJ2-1	TGTGCCAGCAGCGTAGTTATGGACAATGAGCAGTTCTTC	CASSVVMDNEQFF
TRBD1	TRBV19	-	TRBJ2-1	TGTGCCAGTAGTCCCGGACAGGGGGGTTCCTACAATGAGCAGTTCTTC	CASSPGQGGSYNEQFF
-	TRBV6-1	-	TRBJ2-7	TGTGCCAGCAGTGAAGAACGGGTCGAGCAGTACTTC	CASSEERVEQYF
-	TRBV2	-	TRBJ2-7	TGTGCCAGCAGCACATGGGGCCAGGTAGGCGAGCAGTACTTC	CASSTWGQVGEQYF
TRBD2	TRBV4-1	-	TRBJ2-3	TGCGCCAGCAGAATTGGGACTAGCGTTAGCACAGATACGCAGTATTTT	CASRIGTSVSTDTQYF
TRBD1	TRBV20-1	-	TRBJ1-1	TGCAGTGCTAGGGGGACAGGGGAAGCTTTCTTT	CSARGTGEAFF
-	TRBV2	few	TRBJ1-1	TGTGCCAGCAGTGGTCCGAACACTGAAGCTTTCTTT	CASSGPNTEAFF
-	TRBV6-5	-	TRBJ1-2	TGTGCCAGCAGTTACAGCGATGGGTTGTATGGCTACACCTTC	CASSYSDGLYGYTF
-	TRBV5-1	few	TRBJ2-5	TGCGCCAGCAGCTTGGGAGGGCTGCAAGAGACCCAGTACTTC	CASSLGGLQETQYF
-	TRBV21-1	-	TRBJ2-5	TGTGCCAGCAGCAAGACAGGGCGGTGGGAGACCCAGTACTTC	CASSKTGRWETQYF
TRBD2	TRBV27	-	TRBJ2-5	TGTGCCAGCAGGCCGCCTAGGGGACTAGCGGGAGAGACCCAGTACTTC	CASRPPRGLAGETQYF
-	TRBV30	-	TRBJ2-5	TGTGCCTGGAGTGTACAGGCGACCCAGTACTTC	CAWSVQATQYF
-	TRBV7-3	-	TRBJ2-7	TGTGCCAGCAGCGCCAGCGGGTCCTACGAGCAGTACTTC	CASSASGSYEQYF
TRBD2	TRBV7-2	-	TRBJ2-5	TGTGCCAGCAGTAAGAGCGGGAGGGGTGAGACCCAGTACTTC	CASSKSGRGETQYF
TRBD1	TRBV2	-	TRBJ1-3	TGTGCCAGCGCGGACAGGGCTGGAAACACCATATATTTT	CASADRAGNTIYF
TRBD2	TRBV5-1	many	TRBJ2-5	TGCGCCAGCAGTCGTTGGGCGGGAGGAGAGACCCAGTACTTC	CASSRWAGGETQYF
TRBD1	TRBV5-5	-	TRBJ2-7	TGTGCCAGCAGCTTGGCCGTGACAGGGATCTACGAGCAGTACTTC	CASSLAVTGIYEQYF
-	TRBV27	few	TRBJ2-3	TGTGCCAGCAGTTTATCGGGGTGGGTAACAGATACGCAGTATTTT	CASSLSGWVTDTQYF
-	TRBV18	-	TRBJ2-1	TGTGCCAGCTCACCACCGGTGACAGTTTACAATGAGCAGTTCTTC	CASSPPVTVYNEQFF
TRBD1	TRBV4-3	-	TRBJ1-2	TGCGCCAGCAGCCAAGAGGGGACAGGGGGTTTCTATGGCTACACCTTC	CASSQEGTGGFYGYTF
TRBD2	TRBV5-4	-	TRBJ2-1	TGTGCCAGCAGCTTGGTTGGGGCGGGAGGGGCAGGCAATGAGCAGTTCTTC	CASSLVGAGGAGNEQFF
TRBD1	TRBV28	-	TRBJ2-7	TGTGCCAGCAGTTCACCGGGACAGGCTTACTACGAGCAGTACTTC	CASSSPGQAYYEQYF
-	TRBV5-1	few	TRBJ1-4	TGCGCCAGCAGCTTGGAGGCGGGGGCTAATGAAAAACTGTTTTTT	CASSLEAGANEKLFF